This TCR beta chain is from a study of OX40 agonist ivuxolimab in advanced cancers. Overall study context: Head and neck, renal cell, melanoma or hepatocellular carcinoma were the cancers that dose-escalation patients had. The eligibility criteria allowed prior anti-PD-1, anti-PD-L1 or anti-CTLA-4 therapy, and 40% had some.

Baseline, cycle 4 day 1, and cycle 7 day 1 were the blood sampling points. Sequenced by immunoSEQ multiplex PCR; TCRdb stores in-frame clones only, minus some. This sample has tens of thousands of clones, with roughly 80% found just once. This clone was picked up a small number of times. Its antigen is as yet unknown. General observations from the study: Among T cells, CD8+ cells averaged more expanded clones than CD4+ cells.

CDR1 is LGHNA and CDR2 is YNFKEQ in the germline V gene. Trimming cost V 3 bases and J 5 bases; bases outside gene matches: 7. This CDR3 contains 15 residues. The gene calls are TRBV4-2 and TRBJ1-2; 9 nucleotides align to TRBD1. The receptor was derived from an adult with an advanced solid tumor such as melanoma, head and neck, liver or kidney cancer. The input for sequencing was CD4+ or CD8+ T cells sorted from blood, taken in a trial of the OX40 agonist ivuxolimab. The CDR3 DNA follows: TGTGCCAGCAGCCAGAAGGACAGGGGTCAGTATGGCTACACCTTC. This encodes CASSQKDRGQYGYTF.